This passage covers 18 T cell receptor beta chains from one sample sequenced in a study of CD8 T cells in Susac syndrome. Roughly 0.45 to 1 ug RNA was reverse transcribed with random hexamers. From the immunoSEQ multiplex PCR reads, TCRdb called clonotypes with MiXCR, one entry per CDR3 protein. Here the sample spans over 150,000 distinct CDR3 sequences, about 95% being singletons. The sample comprised CD4+ T cells from PBMCs. These receptors originate from a human donor with Susac syndrome.

This clonotype was counted between two and nine times. The V call is TRBV20-1, the J call TRBJ1-1, with D uncertain. The CDR3 totals 15 residues. Germline V gene sequence: CDR1 DFQATT, CDR2 SNEGSKA (reference sequence). V was cut by 4 bases and J by 3 bases, with 18 bases left in between. The CDR3 DNA reads as TGCAGTGCTAACGACCTCCGGCCGCGGGACACTGAAGCTTTCTTT. Translating it yields CSANDLRPRDTEAFF.

The J gene is TRBJ2-7, the V gene TRBV3-1; a possible D gene is TRBD1 (6 bases). The CDR3 runs to 14 residues. Germline CDR1 LGHDT, CDR2 YNNKEL (reference sequence). V was shortened by 4 bases and J by 1 base, with 11 bases between the two germline ends. CDR3 amino acids: CASSPTDRSYEQYF. As DNA, the CDR3 is TGTGCCAGCAGCCCCACGGACAGATCCTACGAGCAGTACTTC.

This chain links TRBV20-1 with TRBJ1-5; no firm D call. The V and J ends lost 6 bases and 4 bases respectively, with 19 bases between them. The CDR3 is made up of 15 amino acids. CDR1 and CDR2 from the germline V gene are DFQATT and SNEGSKA (reference sequence). The CDR3 spells CSARAVLTLNQPQHF. The DNA of the CDR3 is TGCAGTGCGAGGGCAGTCCTCACGCTAAATCAGCCCCAGCATTTT.

The chain has TRBV7-2 and TRBJ2-1; 11 nucleotides agree with TRBD2. V trimming: 3 bases; J trimming: 4 bases; junction bases outside the gene matches: 5. The germline V gene encodes CDR1 SGHTA and CDR2 FQGNSA. The CDR3 is 16 residues long. CDR3: CASSFPLAGGYNEQFF. Here the CDR3 DNA reads TGTGCCAGCAGCTTCCCCCTAGCGGGGGGATACAATGAGCAGTTCTTC.

The chain combines TRBV20-1 with TRBJ2-3, with 13 bases that match TRBD2. Germline V gene data show CDR1 as DFQATT and CDR2 as SNEGSKA (reference sequence). The CDR3 runs to 17 residues. V lost 8 bases, J lost 3 bases, and 14 bases stayed unmatched. As DNA, the CDR3 is TGCAGTTCGAGGGAGACTAGCGGGAGGTACTATACAGATACGCAGTATTTT. It codes for CSSRETSGRYYTDTQYF.

In nucleotides, the CDR3 is TGCAGCGTTGGGTTGGGCGGTGAAGCTTTCTTT. Translating gives CSVGLGGEAFF. The chain combines TRBV29-1 with TRBJ1-1; no reliable D call. The length of the CDR3 is 11 residues. Trimming took off 4 bases at V and 7 bases at J, with 10 bases between the two ends. Germline V gene sequence: CDR1 SQVTM, CDR2 ANQGSEA.

The chain couples TRBV20-1 to TRBJ2-1; 7 bases fit TRBD1. CDR3 length: 15 amino acids. V dropped 0 bases and J dropped 2; count of bases not matched to a gene: 4. Germline V CDR1 and CDR2: DFQATT, SNEGSKA (reference sequence). The CDR3 DNA is TGCAGTGCTAGAGATCCGGGACAGCCCTACAATGAGCAGTTCTTC. Residues: CSARDPGQPYNEQFF.

This chain joins TRBV24-1 and TRBJ2-5, with D possibly being TRBD1 or TRBD2 (6 bases each). The length of the CDR3 is 15 residues. Germline-derived CDR1 and CDR2 are KGHDR and SFDVKD. V was cut by 4 bases and J by 2 bases, with 13 bases left in between. CDR3 amino acids: CATSERGTPQETQYF. The CDR3 DNA sequence: TGTGCCACCAGTGAGCGCGGGACACCTCAAGAGACCCAGTACTTC.

This chain uses TRBV2 with TRBJ2-3; no firm D call. The CDR3 covers 14 residues. Germline CDR1 and CDR2: SNHLY and FYNNEI. Trimming shortened V by 3 bases and J by 1 base, and 8 bases separated the two germline ends. CDR3 protein: CASSDTARTDTQYF. CDR3 nucleotides: TGTGCCAGCAGTGACACCGCCCGCACAGATACGCAGTATTTT.

The gene calls are TRBV6-1 and TRBJ1-1; weak D call: TRBD1 (5 bases). Trimming cost V 7 bases and J 1 base, with 16 bases left between them. The germline CDR1 and CDR2 sequences are MNHNS and SASEGT. The CDR3 is 15 residues long. The DNA for the CDR3 is TGTGCCAGCACCCTAGGCGGGGGGTGGAACACTGAAGCTTTCTTT. Translation gives CASTLGGGWNTEAFF.

The rearrangement links TRBV3-1 to TRBJ2-5, with D maybe TRBD1 (6 bases). V lost 3 bases and J 5 bases, leaving 13 bases between the germline ends. Germline CDR1 LGHDT, CDR2 YNNKEL (reference sequence). This CDR3 is 14 amino acids long. CDR3 in amino acids: CASSHGGLSETQYF. The CDR3 DNA reads TGTGCCAGCAGCCATGGGGGCCTCAGCGAGACCCAGTACTTC.

DNA for the CDR3: TGTGCCACGGAAGGGGGCCAGGATACGCAGTATTTT. Encoded protein: CATEGGQDTQYF. V gene TRBV28 combines with J gene TRBJ2-3, with 7 bases identical to TRBD1. Germline lookup yields CDR1 MDHEN and CDR2 SYDVKM. Trimming cost V 10 bases and J 6 bases; bases outside gene matches: 7. This CDR3 spans 12 amino acids.

In this sample, this clonotype turned up once. The chain employs TRBV28 and TRBJ2-5; 8 nucleotides match TRBD2. In germline, CDR1 is MDHEN, CDR2 SYDVKM. The CDR3 is 14 amino acids. V was pared by 5 bases and J by 2 bases, with 4 bases of the junction left unmatched. CDR3 sequence reads: CASSHPGGQETQYF. The CDR3 nucleotides read TGTGCCAGCAGTCACCCGGGGGGGCAAGAGACCCAGTACTTC.

This clonotype turned up a few times. V gene TRBV4-1 combines with J gene TRBJ2-3; D is undetermined. CDR3 length equals 10 residues. Germline values: CDR1 MGHRA, CDR2 YSYEKL. V lost 8 bases, J lost 3 bases, and 3 bases lay in between. CDR3 in amino acids: CASGTDTQYF. The CDR3 DNA is TGCGCCAGCGGAACAGATACGCAGTATTTT.

CDR3 in DNA: TGTGCCAGTAGTGCCGGGAAGTACCAAGAGACCCAGTACTTC. This gives the protein CASSAGKYQETQYF. This chain links TRBV19 with TRBJ2-5; a possible D gene is TRBD2 (5 bases). V shed 5 bases and J shed 0 bases, with 10 bases lying between them. Germline values: CDR1 LNHDA, CDR2 SQIVND (reference sequence). There are 14 residues in the CDR3.

The chain employs TRBV19 and TRBJ2-3; maybe TRBD2 (6 bases). Deletions cut 8 bases from V and 1 base from J, with 16 bases between. CDR1 and CDR2 (germline): LNHDA, SQIVND (reference sequence). The length of the CDR3 is 15 residues. The CDR3 sequence: CASGDPGRGTDTQYF. The CDR3 DNA follows: TGTGCCAGTGGTGACCCCGGGAGAGGCACAGATACGCAGTATTTT.

CDR3 protein: CASSPEGLAGGARYIQYF. CDR3 in DNA: TGTGCCAGCAGCCCAGAGGGACTAGCGGGAGGTGCTAGATACATTCAGTACTTC. The rearrangement links TRBV27 to TRBJ2-4, with TRBD2 identical over 15 bases. J gave up 8 bases and V 6 bases, and 14 bases lay outside the gene matches. The CDR3 extends over 18 amino acids. Germline values: CDR1 MNHEY, CDR2 SMNVEV (reference sequence).

The J gene is TRBJ1-1, the V gene TRBV3-1; TRBD1 is a possible D gene (6 bases). This CDR3 is 15 amino acids long. V was cut by 1 base and J by 1 base, with 10 bases left in between. Germline V lookup: CDR1 LGHDT, CDR2 YNNKEL (reference sequence). The CDR3, as DNA: TGTGCCAGCAGCCAAGTGGGGGGCCAGAACACTGAAGCTTTCTTT. Its translation is CASSQVGGQNTEAFF.